Listed below are T cell receptor beta chains from one sample, sequenced in a study of T cells after yellow fever vaccination. TCRdb itself ran the 5' RACE reads through MiXCR, one entry per CDR3 protein. The table has hundreds of thousands of distinct CDR3 sequences, about 13% seen once; the top ten hold more than 12%. The sequencing used PBMCs, collected on the day of the yellow fever booster vaccination. The receptors originated from a man between 25 and 39 years old who received the YFV17D yellow fever vaccine. The CDR3 runs from the conserved cysteine through the conserved F or W. D genes are given only for firm matches. Only part of the rows carry a size: once, few, many, or a class if the clone is expanded.

>.|TRBV18|.|TRBJ1-1
TGTGCCAGCTCAACCAGCGACGCGGAAGCTTTCTTT
CASSTSDAEAFF
>.|TRBV6-2/TRBV6-3|.|TRBJ2-2
TGTGCCAGCAGTTACCTCGACACTTTAAACACCGGGGAGCTGTTTTTT
CASSYLDTLNTGELFF
>.|TRBV28|.|TRBJ2-7
TGTGCCAGCAGTTCTCAAGACAGACAATACGAGCAGTACTTC
CASSSQDRQYEQYF
>.|TRBV21-1|.|TRBJ2-7
TGTGCCAGCAGCCAGGACAGGGGGCGGTACGAGCAGTACTTC
CASSQDRGRYEQYF
>TRBD2|TRBV7-2|.|TRBJ2-3
TGTGCCAGCAGCAAACCGGGGACTAGCAGGAGTACAGATACGCAGTATTTT
CASSKPGTSRSTDTQYF
>.|TRBV14|.|TRBJ2-2
TGTGCCAGCAGCCAGCAGATCACCGGGGAGCTGTTTTTT
CASSQQITGELFF
>.|TRBV28|.|TRBJ2-1
TGTGCCAGCAGTCCCATCACTTTCAATGGCGATGAGCAGTTCTTC
CASSPITFNGDEQFF
>.|TRBV4-3|.|TRBJ2-2
TGCGCCAGCAGGCAAGCTAGTAACACCGGGGAGCTGTTTTTT
CASRQASNTGELFF
>.|TRBV7-2|few|TRBJ2-3
TGTGCCAGCAGCGCTAGAGATACGCAGTATTTT
CASSARDTQYF
>.|TRBV10-3|few|TRBJ1-5
TGTGCCATCAGTACCGGGGGGAGCAATCAGCCCCAGCATTTT
CAISTGGSNQPQHF
>TRBD1|TRBV7-9|.|TRBJ2-1
TGTGCCAGCAGACCCGGGACAGGGGGCCCTACTGAGCAGTTCTTC
CASRPGTGGPTEQFF
>TRBD1|TRBV25-1|few|TRBJ2-1
TGTGCCAGCAGTGGGTATGACAGGGGGCGCGTTCTTTTC
CASSGYDRGRVLF
>TRBD1|TRBV5-1|few|TRBJ2-7
TGCGCCAGCAGCCCCACCTTCGGGACAGGGTTCCACGAGCAGTACTTC
CASSPTFGTGFHEQYF
>TRBD2|TRBV28|few|TRBJ2-4
TGTGCCGCGGGAGCGACTAGCGGGGGGAAGGGCAAAAACATTCAGTACTTC
CAAGATSGGKGKNIQYF
>TRBD1|TRBV6-5|many|TRBJ1-1
TGTGCCAGCAGTTACTCGGGACAGGGGAACACTGAAGCTTTCTTT
CASSYSGQGNTEAFF
>.|TRBV6-2/TRBV6-3|.|TRBJ2-3
TGTGCCAGTTCACCCGAGGTGACAGATACGCAGTATTTT
CASSPEVTDTQYF
>TRBD1|TRBV12-5|few|TRBJ2-1
TGTGCTAGTGGTTCCCGGACAGGGGATCGGAATGAGCAGTTCTTC
CASGSRTGDRNEQFF
>TRBD2|TRBV12-3/TRBV12-4|.|TRBJ2-3
TGTGCCAGCAGTTCGCCCCCGGGACTAGGGATGCCAGATACGCAGTATTTT
CASSSPPGLGMPDTQYF